These 20 T cell receptor beta chains originate from one sample sequenced in a study of T cell responses to AZD1222 COVID-19 vaccine. Only in-frame clones appear in the TCRdb table, and some are missing; sequencing was by immunoSEQ multiplex PCR. This sample has approximately 110,000 clones, with 85% to 90% found just once. The input for sequencing was peripheral blood, taken on day 0 of AZD1222 vaccination. These receptors were collected from an adult in good health.

The CDR3 loop is CASSLDPSGTQFF. The CDR3 DNA reads TGTGCCAGCAGCTTAGATCCTAGCGGGACCCAGTTCTTC. The gene calls are TRBV11-3 and TRBJ2-1, with 9 nucleotides matching TRBD2. The CDR3 loop spans 13 amino acids. CDR1 and CDR2 from the germline V gene are SGHNT and YENEEA. Unmatched junction bases numbered 4, after V lost 0 bases and J lost 13 bases.

The V and J genes are TRBV9 and TRBJ2-5; TRBD1 matches 8 bases. The CDR3 extends over 15 amino acids. Per the germline V gene, CDR1 is SGDLS and CDR2 is YYNGEE. V was clipped by 4 bases and J by 4 bases; unmatched bases: 9. The CDR3: CASSRPGGLRETQYF. CDR3 in DNA: TGTGCCAGCAGCAGGCCAGGGGGCTTGAGAGAGACCCAGTACTTC. Supplemented by reference TRBV9 and TRBJ2-5, the full variable domain reads DSGVTQTPKHLITATGQRVTLRCSPRSGDLSVYWYQQSLDQGLQFLIQYYNGEERAKGNILERFSAQQFPDLHSELNLSSLELGDSALYFCASSRPGGLRETQYFGPGTRLLVL.

The chain has TRBV6-5 and TRBJ2-7, with 8 bases identical to TRBD1. Germline assignment: CDR1 MNHEY and CDR2 SVGAGI. This CDR3 has 14 residues. V was pared by 6 bases and J by 3 bases, with 7 bases of the junction left unmatched. As DNA, the CDR3 is TGTGCCAGCAGCCTGGACAGGGAATTCTACGAGCAGTACTTC. Protein product: CASSLDREFYEQYF.

V and J are TRBV28 and TRBJ2-5; 12 bases map to TRBD1. The CDR3 spans 16 residues. V shed 5 bases and J 5 bases; nucleotides not matched to a gene: 9. Germline V gene lookup returns CDR1 MDHEN and CDR2 SYDVKM. This CDR3 is CASSPQGQGAGETQYF. The CDR3 region has the DNA TGTGCCAGCAGTCCCCAGGGACAGGGGGCGGGGGAGACCCAGTACTTC.

The rearrangement links TRBV3-1 (or the pseudogene TRBV3-2) to TRBJ2-3; no definite D call. The CDR3 consists of 15 residues. CDR1 is LGHDT, CDR2 YNNKEL, per germline (reference sequence). Trimming left V 1 base short and J 1 base short, with 9 bases between. Written as DNA, the CDR3 is TGTGCCAGCAGCCAAGTTGGTCGGCGCACAGATACGCAGTATTTT. Amino acids: CASSQVGRRTDTQYF.

This chain connects TRBV19 to TRBJ1-2, with 8 nucleotides matching TRBD1. From germline, CDR1 is LNHDA and CDR2 SQIVND (reference sequence). This CDR3 spans 14 amino acids. The junction had 2 bases not matched to a gene; V was cut back by 2 bases and J by 3 bases. The CDR3: CASSINRGDYGYTF. DNA of the CDR3: TGTGCCAGTAGTATAAACAGGGGGGACTATGGCTACACCTTC.

In nucleotides, the CDR3 is TGTGCCAGCAGTTACTCGCCAGCCTATGGCTACACCTTC. Protein: CASSYSPAYGYTF. V usage is TRBV6-2 or TRBV6-3 and J usage is TRBJ1-2; D is ambiguous. This CDR3 spans 13 amino acids. CDR1 is MNHEY and CDR2 is SVGEGT in the germline V gene. The ends were cut back, 0 bases at V and 4 bases at J, with 6 bases in the middle.

The CDR3 loop reads CASTSTYGPSSYEQYF. CDR3 in DNA: TGTGCCAGCACCTCGACATACGGTCCGAGCTCCTACGAGCAGTACTTC. The V call is TRBV5-5, the J call TRBJ2-7; D unresolved. Germline CDR1 SGHKS, CDR2 YYEKEE (reference sequence). With 6 bases removed from V and 0 bases from J, the gap between germline ends came to 19 bases. This CDR3 region has 16 residues. Full variable domain (remainder filled in from reference TRBV5-5 and TRBJ2-7): DAGVTQSPTHLIKTRGQQVTLRCSPISGHKSVSWYQQVLGQGPQFIFQYYEKEERGRGNFPDRFSARQFPNYSSELNVNALLLGDSALYLCASTSTYGPSSYEQYFGPGTRLTVT.

This chain joins TRBV29-1 and TRBJ2-1, with D maybe TRBD2 (7 bases). Trimming took 5 bases from V and 4 from J, leaving 15 bases between them. The CDR3 extends over 14 amino acids. Germline V gene lookup returns CDR1 SQVTM and CDR2 ANQGSEA. As DNA, the CDR3 is TGCAGCGTTCCTCTTAGGGGGGGATACAATGAGCAGTTCTTC. This sequence encodes CSVPLRGGYNEQFF.

The V gene is TRBV28, the J gene TRBJ1-5; no reliable D call. Trimming removed 3 bases from V and 5 bases from J, with 11 bases in between. CDR3 length: 14 amino acids. CDR1 and CDR2 from the germline V gene are MDHEN and SYDVKM. CDR3 sequence: CASSFGVKDQPQHF. In DNA, the CDR3 is TGTGCCAGCAGTTTCGGGGTAAAGGATCAGCCCCAGCATTTT.

The chain couples TRBV7-8 to TRBJ2-7, with TRBD2 identical over 7 bases. Unmatched junction bases numbered 6, after V lost 1 base and J lost 0 bases. The length of the CDR3 is 16 residues. In germline, CDR1 is SGHVS, CDR2 FQNEAQ. CDR3 amino acids: CASSLGLAVLSYEQYF. The DNA for the CDR3 is TGTGCCAGCAGCTTAGGGCTAGCGGTACTCTCCTACGAGCAGTACTTC.

The gene calls are TRBV11-1 and TRBJ2-3; no reliable D call. With 1 base removed from V and 6 bases from J, the gap between germline ends came to 8 bases. The germline V gene encodes CDR1 SGHAT and CDR2 FQDESV (reference sequence). The CDR3 is 13 residues long. The DNA of the CDR3 is TGTGCCAGCAGCTTAGAGCCCCGCGATACGCAGTATTTT. Its protein is CASSLEPRDTQYF. The whole variable domain, remainder taken from reference TRBV11-1 and TRBJ2-3, is EAEVAQSPRYKITEKSQAVAFWCDPISGHATLYWYRQILGQGPELLVQFQDESVVDDSQLPKDRFSAERLKGVDSTLKIQPAELGDSAMYLCASSLEPRDTQYFGPGTRLTVL.

This clone was recorded only once. The genes are TRBV7-2 and TRBJ2-5; D might be TRBD1 (6 bases). Germline CDR1 SGHTA, CDR2 FQGNSA. V lost 5 bases and J 5 bases, leaving 18 bases between the germline ends. The CDR3 has 15 amino acids. Written as DNA, the CDR3 is TGTGCCAGCAGCCCTTCGGCAGGGGTTTTGGAGACCCAGTACTTC. Protein sequence: CASSPSAGVLETQYF.

The chain has TRBV7-9 and TRBJ1-5; 9 nucleotides match TRBD1. The CDR3 loop spans 18 amino acids. The junction had 13 bases not matched to a gene; V was cut back by 5 bases and J by 2 bases. The germline gives CDR1 SEHNR, CDR2 FQNEAQ (reference sequence). The CDR3 spells CASSRTKGQGIGNQPQHF. CDR3 nucleotide sequence: TGTGCCAGCAGCCGAACCAAAGGACAGGGGATCGGCAATCAGCCCCAGCATTTT.

The rearrangement uses TRBV9 and TRBJ2-1, with D perhaps TRBD2 (6 bases). CDR1 and CDR2 (germline): SGDLS, YYNGEE. This CDR3 spans 14 amino acids. Between the trimmed V and J ends, which lost 4 bases and 8 bases, there was a span of 16 bases. CDR3 loop: CASSSRLVGDEQFF. DNA for the CDR3: TGTGCCAGCAGCTCCCGACTAGTAGGGGATGAGCAGTTCTTC.

This rearrangement joins TRBV7-2 to TRBJ1-6; D unresolved. In germline, CDR1 is SGHTA, CDR2 FQGNSA. V dropped 8 bases and J dropped 7 bases, with 15 bases sitting between them. The CDR3 is 14 residues long. For the CDR3, the DNA is TGTGCCAGCGGGATCTTTTCCGAGAATTCACCCCTCCACTTT. The encoded protein is CASGIFSENSPLHF.

This rearrangement joins TRBV18 to TRBJ1-6, with D tentatively TRBD1 (6 bases). V lost 6 bases to trimming and J lost 6 bases, with 12 bases between them. CDR1 and CDR2 (germline): KGHSH, LQKENI. This CDR3 has 14 residues. CDR3 DNA: TGTGCCAGCTCCCGGGGGCAGGCTAATTCACCCCTCCACTTT. This codes for CASSRGQANSPLHF.

A note on this clone: Different DNA sequences within this sample yield the same CDR3. The V call is TRBV7-9, the J call TRBJ1-1; D may be TRBD1 (6 bases). This CDR3 has 13 amino acids. In germline, CDR1 is SEHNR, CDR2 FQNEAQ (reference sequence). V was cut by 1 base and J by 4 bases, with 7 bases left in between. CDR3 sequence reads: CASSLEQGTEAFF. In DNA form, the CDR3 reads TGTGCCAGCAGCTTAGAACAGGGCACTGAAGCTTTCTTT.

This chain links TRBV19 with TRBJ1-1, with TRBD1 identical over 8 bases. CDR1 is LNHDA, CDR2 SQIVND, per germline (reference sequence). This CDR3 comprises 14 residues. With V trimmed by 5 bases and J by 1 base, 3 bases remained unmatched. CDR3 loop: CASSDRGGNTEAFF. The CDR3 nucleotides read TGTGCCAGTAGTGACAGGGGAGGGAACACTGAAGCTTTCTTT.

V gene TRBV5-1 combines with J gene TRBJ2-2; 9 nucleotides align to TRBD2. The V gene's germline CDR1 is SGHRS and CDR2 YFSETQ. V lost 1 base and J lost 6; bases outside the gene matches: 4. The CDR3 is 15 amino acids. CDR3 nucleotide sequence: TGCGCCAGCAGCTTGATAGCGGGAGTGGCCGGGGAGCTGTTTTTT. Amino acid sequence: CASSLIAGVAGELFF. Using reference TRBV5-1 and TRBJ2-2 for the parts outside the CDR3, the full variable domain is KAGVTQTPRYLIKTRGQQVTLSCSPISGHRSVSWYQQTPGQGLQFLFEYFSETQRNKGNFPGRFSGRQFSNSRSEMNVSTLELGDSALYLCASSLIAGVAGELFFGEGSRLTVL.